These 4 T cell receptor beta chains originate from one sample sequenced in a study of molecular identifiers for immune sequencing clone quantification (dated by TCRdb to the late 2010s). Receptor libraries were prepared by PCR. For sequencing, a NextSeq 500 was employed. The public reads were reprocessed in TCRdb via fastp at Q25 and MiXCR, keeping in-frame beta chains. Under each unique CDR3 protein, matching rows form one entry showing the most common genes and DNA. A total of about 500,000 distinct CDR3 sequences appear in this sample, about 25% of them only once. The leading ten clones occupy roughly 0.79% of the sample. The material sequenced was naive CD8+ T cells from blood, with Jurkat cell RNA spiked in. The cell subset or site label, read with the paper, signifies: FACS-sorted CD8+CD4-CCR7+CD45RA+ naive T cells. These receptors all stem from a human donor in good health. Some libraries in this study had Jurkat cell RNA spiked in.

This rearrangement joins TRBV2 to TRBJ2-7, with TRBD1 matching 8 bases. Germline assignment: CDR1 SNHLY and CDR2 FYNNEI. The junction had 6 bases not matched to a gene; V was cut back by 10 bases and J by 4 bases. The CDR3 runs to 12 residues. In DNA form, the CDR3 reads TGTGCCACATACGACAGGGGTTACGAGCAGTACTTC. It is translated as CATYDRGYEQYF.

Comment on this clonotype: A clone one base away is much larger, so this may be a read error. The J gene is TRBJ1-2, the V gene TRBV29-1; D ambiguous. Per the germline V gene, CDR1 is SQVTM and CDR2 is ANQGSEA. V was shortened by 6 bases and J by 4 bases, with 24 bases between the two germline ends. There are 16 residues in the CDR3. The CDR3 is CSVDNPTNYTLYGYTF. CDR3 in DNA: TGCAGCGTCGACAACCCGACAAATTATACCCTCTATGGCTACACCTTC.

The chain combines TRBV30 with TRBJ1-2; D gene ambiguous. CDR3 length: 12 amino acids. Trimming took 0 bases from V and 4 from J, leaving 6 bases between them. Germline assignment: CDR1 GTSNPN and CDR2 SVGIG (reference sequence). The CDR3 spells CAWSVLGYGYTF. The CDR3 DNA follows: TGTGCCTGGAGTGTACTCGGCTATGGCTACACCTTC.

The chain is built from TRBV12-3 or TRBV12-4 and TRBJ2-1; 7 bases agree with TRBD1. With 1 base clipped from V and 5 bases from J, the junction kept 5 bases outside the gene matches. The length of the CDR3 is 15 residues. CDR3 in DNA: TGTGCCAGCAGTTTAGACAGGGGTTCGAACAATGAGCAGTTCTTC. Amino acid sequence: CASSLDRGSNNEQFF.